The clone carrying this T cell receptor (beta chain) has a count of ten or more. Its antigen is undetermined. These data are taken from a study of response to subunit inactivated influenza vaccine. Points from the study as a whole: The study's authors posited that every seasonal influenza vaccination enlists few new T cells.

Trimming stripped 0 bases from V and 0 bases from J, with 5 bases between. The CDR3 is 13 residues long. Per germline, CDR1 DFQATT and CDR2 SNEGSKA (reference sequence). One entry per CDR3 protein, called by TCRdb with MiXCR from the RT-PCR reads. This sample has about half a million distinct CDR3 sequences; approximately 11% occur once, and the top ten carry about 12%. The specimen was PBMCs from blood, collected 40 to 50 days after vaccination. This clonotype was sampled from a man aged 45-65 years who received an inactivated influenza vaccine. The V gene is TRBV20-1, the J gene TRBJ1-2; D unresolved. The CDR3 DNA is TGCAGTGCTAGAGATGCGGCTAACTATGGCTACACCTTC. Amino acids: CSARDAANYGYTF.